This T cell receptor (beta chain) emerged from a study of T cells expressing NK-cell markers. Across the study: The authors sequenced eight donors, of whom seven were HCMV-seropositive and one was seronegative. Study outcomes and limitations: Dominant NKG2C+ clonotype frequencies of roughly 1.0-7.0% of CD8+ T cells were measured in over 5 donors.

cDNA encoding TCR beta was synthesized via 5'RACE template switching incorporating UMIs. One entry per CDR3 protein, without DNA, is what TCRdb gives after re-calling the 5' RACE reads. The specimen's table records 400,000 or so distinct CDR3 sequences. In the case of this clonotype: Its antigen is unknown.

The source is a woman aged 45-65 years in good health. The sequencing input was blood T cells: a sorted CD56 or NKG2C T cell subset, CD4+ or CD8+ T cells, or bulk PBMC T cells (not recorded which).

The CDR3: CASSLATAYGYTF. The chain is built from TRBV7-2 and TRBJ1-2. The CDR3 extends over 13 amino acids. Germline V gives CDR1 SGHTA, CDR2 FQGNSA.